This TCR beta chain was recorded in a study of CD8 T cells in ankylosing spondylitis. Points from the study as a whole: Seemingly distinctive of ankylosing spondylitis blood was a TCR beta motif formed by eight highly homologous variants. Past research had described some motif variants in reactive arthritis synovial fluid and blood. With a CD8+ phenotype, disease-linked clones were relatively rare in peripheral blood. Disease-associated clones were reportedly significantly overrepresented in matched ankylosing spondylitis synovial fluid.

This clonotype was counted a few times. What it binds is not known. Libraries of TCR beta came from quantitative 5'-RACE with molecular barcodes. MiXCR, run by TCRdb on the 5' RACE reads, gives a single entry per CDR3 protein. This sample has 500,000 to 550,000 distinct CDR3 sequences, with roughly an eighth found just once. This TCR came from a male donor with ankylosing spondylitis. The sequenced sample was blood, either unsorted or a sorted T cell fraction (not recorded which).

For the CDR3, the DNA is TGCAGTGCTACTGCCGGGACTTCGGGTATCGGGGAGCTGTTTTTT. Translating it yields CSATAGTSGIGELFF. The chain has TRBV20-1 and TRBJ2-2; a possible D gene is TRBD2 (6 bases). This CDR3 is built from 15 residues. Per germline, CDR1 DFQATT and CDR2 SNEGSKA (reference sequence). Trimming stripped 4 bases from V and 7 bases from J, with 19 bases between.